The 20 T cell receptor beta chains below all came from one sample that was sequenced in a study of blood T cell repertoires in COVID-19. The data were produced by immunoSEQ multiplex PCR, yet TCRdb's version contains in-frame clones alone and is incomplete. The sample holds roughly 150,000 clones, approximately 80% seen once. The sequenced sample was PBMCs or T cells enriched from blood (not recorded which). Receptor source: a man aged 65 to 79 who had been exposed to COVID-19.

V is TRBV7-2 and J is TRBJ2-5, with 7 bases fitting TRBD2. Trimming took 2 bases from V and 4 from J; bases not matched to a gene: 7. CDR3 length equals 15 residues. Germline V gives CDR1 SGHTA, CDR2 FQGNSA. CDR3 DNA: TGTGCCAGCAGCTTAAACGGGGGGTCTGGAGAGACCCAGTACTTC. Encoded protein: CASSLNGGSGETQYF.

This chain uses TRBV11-2 with TRBJ2-5, with D possibly being TRBD2 (5 bases). Trimming removed 2 bases at V and 2 bases at J, with 15 bases between. The germline CDR1 and CDR2 sequences are SGHAT and FQNNGV. This CDR3 contains 16 residues. CDR3 DNA sequence: TGTGCCAGCAGCTTAACGGCTTCGGGGTTACAAGAGACCCAGTACTTC. It codes for CASSLTASGLQETQYF.

The chain couples TRBV5-4 to TRBJ2-2, with 12 bases identical to TRBD2. V was clipped by 3 bases and J by 7 bases; unmatched bases: 7. This CDR3 is 16 amino acids long. In germline, CDR1 is SGHNT, CDR2 YYREEE (reference sequence). In nucleotides, the CDR3 is TGTGCCAGCAGCTCCGGACTAGCGGGAATTAGCGGGGAGCTGTTTTTT. Its translation is CASSSGLAGISGELFF.

The chain joins TRBV13 to TRBJ1-5, with TRBD1 matching 7 bases. Germline V gene lookup returns CDR1 PRHDT and CDR2 FYEKMQ (reference sequence). V lost 0 bases to trimming and J lost 10 bases; unmatched junction nucleotides: 9. The CDR3 totals 15 residues. CDR3 residues: CASSLGPGQLLPQHF. The CDR3 nucleotides read TGTGCCAGCAGCTTAGGGCCGGGACAGCTCCTTCCCCAGCATTTT.

The chain employs TRBV11-3 and TRBJ2-2; 7 positions match TRBD2. The CDR3 is made up of 14 amino acids. Germline V CDR1 and CDR2: SGHNT, YENEEA. The ends lost 8 bases at V and 6 bases at J; junction bases unmatched: 9. This chain's CDR3 is CASRPLSGSGELFF. CDR3 DNA: TGTGCCAGCCGTCCCCTTAGCGGGTCCGGGGAGCTGTTTTTT. Combining the CDR3 with reference TRBV11-3 and TRBJ2-2 gives the whole variable domain EAGVVQSPRYKIIEKKQPVAFWCNPISGHNTLYWYLQNLGQGPELLIRYENEEAVDDSQLPKDRFSAERLKGVDSTLKIQPAELGDSAVYLCASRPLSGSGELFFGEGSRLTVL.

V and J are TRBV24-1 and TRBJ2-2, with 8 bases lining up with TRBD1. The CDR3 consists of 14 residues. Germline-derived CDR1 and CDR2 are KGHDR and SFDVKD. V was clipped by 4 bases and J by 4 bases; unmatched bases: 1. CDR3 region: CATSETGGTGELFF. The CDR3 DNA sequence: TGTGCCACCAGTGAAACAGGGGGCACCGGGGAGCTGTTTTTT.

The chain recombines TRBV6-5 with TRBJ1-2, with TRBD1 identical over 8 bases. The germline V gene has CDR1 MNHEY and CDR2 SVGAGI. V lost 8 bases and J lost 0; bases outside the gene matches: 8. The CDR3 totals 15 residues. CDR3 DNA: TGTGCCAGCTCGCAGGGGGCTCTCCCTAACTATGGCTACACCTTC. Its translation: CASSQGALPNYGYTF.

The chain combines TRBV9 with TRBJ2-7; 8 positions match TRBD1. There are 14 residues in the CDR3. Germline V CDR1 and CDR2: SGDLS, YYNGEE. V shed 2 bases, J shed 6 bases, and the junction held 7 bases outside the gene matches. The DNA of the CDR3 is TGTGCCAGCAGCGTCGGACAGGGTAGTTCCGAGCAGTACTTC. Encoded protein: CASSVGQGSSEQYF.

V usage is TRBV19 and J usage is TRBJ2-5; the D gene is possibly TRBD1 (6 bases). Looked up from germline, CDR1 is LNHDA and CDR2 is SQIVND (reference sequence). Trimming left V 4 bases short and J 1 base short, with 16 bases between. This CDR3 is 16 amino acids long. The CDR3 sequence is CASSSTGRGAQETQYF. The CDR3 region has the DNA TGTGCCAGTAGTAGTACAGGGAGAGGGGCCCAAGAGACCCAGTACTTC.

The rearrangement links TRBV12-5 to TRBJ1-5; possibly TRBD1 for D (5 bases). Trimming took 6 bases from V and 0 from J, leaving 12 bases between them. CDR1 LGHNT and CDR2 FRNRAP come from the germline V gene. This CDR3 has 15 amino acids. CDR3 bases: TGTGCTAGTGGCCAAGACAGTTATAGCAATCAGCCCCAGCATTTT. It encodes CASGQDSYSNQPQHF.

The gene calls are TRBV11-2 and TRBJ1-1; 10 bases fit TRBD1. The CDR3 sequence is 15 residues long. Losses at the gene ends were 2 bases for V and 3 bases for J; bases not matched to a gene: 3. CDR1 and CDR2 from the germline V gene are SGHAT and FQNNGV. The CDR3 spells CASSLRDRGHTEAFF. For the CDR3, the DNA is TGTGCCAGCAGCTTAAGAGACAGGGGGCACACTGAAGCTTTCTTT.

This chain connects TRBV7-2 to TRBJ2-2; 7 bases agree with TRBD2. CDR1 and CDR2 from the germline V gene are SGHTA and FQGNSA. The CDR3 loop spans 17 amino acids. The V segment lost 1 base and the J segment 0 bases; nucleotides outside the gene matches: 5. CDR3 DNA: TGTGCCAGCAGCTTAGACTTCGCGGGGGCGAACACCGGGGAGCTGTTTTTT. This translates into CASSLDFAGANTGELFF.

Notes on this clone: Additional DNA sequences in this sample encode the identical CDR3. CDR3 sequence: CAISEPSTGQNTEAFF. For the CDR3, the DNA is TGTGCCATCAGTGAGCCCTCGACAGGGCAGAACACTGAAGCTTTCTTT. The chain joins TRBV10-3 to TRBJ1-1; 7 bases align to TRBD1. CDR1 and CDR2 from the germline V gene are ENHRY and SYGVKD. Trimming at V came to 2 bases and at J to 1 base, leaving 7 bases not matched to a gene. The CDR3 has 16 amino acids.

The rearrangement uses TRBV6-5 and TRBJ2-7; the D gene is possibly TRBD2 (5 bases). The V end lost 0 bases, the J end lost 3 bases, and 15 bases lay between the germline ends. CDR3 length: 16 amino acids. The germline V gene has CDR1 MNHEY and CDR2 SVGAGI. The CDR3: CASSYSRVETDYEQYF. The CDR3 DNA is TGTGCCAGCAGTTACTCGAGGGTAGAAACGGACTACGAGCAGTACTTC.

In DNA form, the CDR3 reads TGTGCCAGCAGTCCAAACAGGGTTACGGGCTACACCTTC. The encoded protein is CASSPNRVTGYTF. The chain combines TRBV28 with TRBJ1-2; D possibly corresponds to TRBD1 (6 bases). The ends were cut back, 5 bases at V and 8 bases at J, with 15 bases in the middle. CDR1 and CDR2 (germline): MDHEN, SYDVKM. There are 13 residues in the CDR3.

The chain links TRBV6-5 to TRBJ2-5; D is possibly TRBD2 (5 bases). This CDR3 comprises 13 residues. The germline V gene encodes CDR1 MNHEY and CDR2 SVGAGI. V lost 6 bases and J lost 7, with 15 bases in between. The CDR3 sequence is CASSHAGVGTQYF. The CDR3 bases are TGTGCCAGCAGCCACGCCGGGGTTGGGACCCAGTACTTC.

The chain has TRBV15 and TRBJ2-3; TRBD1 matches 8 bases. CDR1 and CDR2 (germline): LNHNV, YYDKDF (reference sequence). Trimming at V came to 4 bases and at J to 6 bases, leaving 9 bases not matched to a gene. This CDR3 has 15 amino acids. The CDR3 here is CATSNRDRLDDTQYF. In DNA form, the CDR3 reads TGTGCCACCAGCAACCGGGACAGGCTTGATGATACGCAGTATTTT. The full variable domain, rest sourced from reference TRBV15 and TRBJ2-3, is DAMVIQNPRYQVTQFGKPVTLSCSQTLNHNVMYWYQQKSSQAPKLLFHYYDKDFNNEADTPDNFQSRRPNTSFCFLDIRSPGLGDTAMYLCATSNRDRLDDTQYFGPGTRLTVL.

The chain couples TRBV7-2 to TRBJ1-2, with TRBD1 matching 10 bases. Germline V gives CDR1 SGHTA, CDR2 FQGNSA. The CDR3 length is 15 residues. The V gene end was trimmed by 4 bases and the J gene end by 4 bases; junction bases not matched to a gene: 6. CDR3 protein: CASSSQTGGSYGYTF. CDR3 bases: TGTGCCAGCAGCTCCCAGACAGGGGGCAGCTATGGCTACACCTTC. The full variable domain, in which reference TRBV7-2 and TRBJ1-2 provide the parts outside the CDR3, is GAGVSQSPSNKVTEKGKDVELRCDPISGHTALYWYRQSLGQGLEFLIYFQGNSAPDKSGLPSDRFSAERTGGSVSTLTIQRTQQEDSAVYLCASSSQTGGSYGYTFGSGTRLTVV.

The chain has TRBV29-1 and TRBJ1-1; D might be TRBD1 (6 bases). From germline, CDR1 is SQVTM and CDR2 ANQGSEA. There are 13 residues in the CDR3. Trimming shortened V by 4 bases and J by 6 bases, and 15 bases separated the two germline ends. The CDR3 DNA reads as TGCAGCGTTGTGTCAGGGGCTGGGGCTGAAGCTTTCTTT. Translating it yields CSVVSGAGAEAFF.

The rearrangement joins TRBV9 to TRBJ1-2; a weak D match, TRBD1 (6 bases). The CDR3 sequence is 13 residues long. The germline V gene has CDR1 SGDLS and CDR2 YYNGEE. The germline V and J ends were trimmed by 3 bases and 3 bases, with 9 bases remaining between them. In nucleotides, the CDR3 is TGTGCCAGCAGCGCAGGACAGTACTATGGCTACACCTTC. Its protein product is CASSAGQYYGYTF.